This T cell receptor (beta chain) is from a study of cytomegalovirus exposure and HLA in healthy donors (dated by TCRdb to about 2017). Study-wide context: An earlier analysis of approximately 590 of the donors reported approximately 290 Gb of sequence data and some 100 million unique TCR beta sequences from about 200 million T cells. The number of donors typed differed by locus, with roughly 620-630 for A, B, C, DRB1 and DQB1, about 500 for DQA1, under 610 for DPA1, and under 490 for DPB1. In a later genetic analysis, genome-wide SNP genotypes for 398 of the 666 donors were used, and that subset was treated as a discovery cohort. The study aimed to test whether signatures of past pathogen exposure could be identified by cataloging public T cell receptors. A later analysis re-analyzed previously published TCR beta repertoires from 666 donors and added high-resolution HLA genotyping to study TCR occurrence patterns. An early release covering approximately 600 HLA-typed donors comprised about 320 gigabases of sequencing data and 65 million to 100 million unique TCR sequences. Of the approximately 400 genotyped donors, approximately 83% fell in the genetic ancestry cluster associated with self-reported Caucasian donors. Donor age, sex, ethnicity and CMV serostatus were compiled together with the repertoire data. Besides the first cohort of 550 to 750 subjects, a separate validation cohort made up of around 120 different subjects was used. On average, about 240,000 unique TCR beta nucleotide sequences were sequenced per donor among a few hundred genotyped donors of the cohort, with 15% to 20% of those sequences being non-productive. In an earlier analysis of 587 of the donors, high-throughput TCR beta sequencing was used to judge whether each TCR beta V gene segment behaved as functional or pseudogenic. High-throughput TCR immunosequencing, statistical association of individual TCRs with disease status, and machine learning were combined to predict cytomegalovirus infection status. The study profiled the T cell repertoires of more than 500 subjects by immunosequencing and related them to cytomegalovirus serostatus. Class I and class II HLA loci were covered by the typing at four-digit resolution. A few DR-DQ haplotypes were treated as single units for association and clustering because of strong linkage in the cohort. Every discovery cohort repertoire had been produced on one sequencing platform. In the later analysis, no new phenotypic data were used to find candidate immune exposures; instead, reliance was placed on TCR beta sequences and their occurrence across donors. Study-wide findings and limitations: In this cohort, only TCR beta chains were sequenced, and detectable features were limited by the absence of alpha or paired-chain data. Because some donors lacked HLA typing at each locus, the association tests relied only on the typed subset. The only immune exposure information available for the cohort was CMV serostatus. A later analysis reported that several top co-occurrence clusters appeared linked to parvovirus B19, influenza, CMV and Epstein-Barr virus. Compared with equally common non-associated chains, HLA-associated TCR beta chains in a later analysis were more clonally expanded and had lower generation probabilities. A group of highly shared sequence variants was considered likely to be a technical artifact of the sequencing pipeline. Because counts were too low, more than 15 rarely observed V segments, including chromosome 9 orphons, were excluded from the earlier analysis of a few hundred of the donors. In a later analysis, TCR association rates were found to vary across HLA loci, with the most associated TCRs seen for DRB1 alleles and the fewest for HLA-C alleles. When HLA alleles, especially DR and DQ, strongly co-occurred, attributing TCR associations to individual alleles was difficult. Correlated functional status among segregating V segments might reflect linkage disequilibrium, but an unknown experimental factor could not be ruled out. The 87-base-pair reads could not distinguish some IMGT-functional V segments, including TRBV6-2 and TRBV6-3, so those segments were excluded. A later genetic analysis reported fewer N-insertions in productive TCRs among donors in an Asian-associated ancestry cluster than the approximately 670-donor mean. In a later analysis, most CMV-associated TCR beta chains were found to appear HLA-restricted, with HLA associations seemingly driven largely by CMV exposure. Cytomegalovirus status was reported to be diagnosed by the classifier with high specificity and sensitivity in both the original and validation cohorts. In an earlier analysis of about 600 of the donors, most TCR beta V segments appeared in productive rearrangements about 87% or about 30% of the time, broadly matching IMGT annotations. In a later analysis, 16,951 TCR beta sequences were associated with specific HLA alleles at a false discovery rate of 0.05. Across donors, most TCR sequences were observed very rarely, whereas some public TCRs were present in many individuals. Roughly uniform sequencing depth across donors was assumed in presence/absence analyses, although this assumption may not hold. In a later genetic analysis, a missense DCLRE1C variant was associated with V-gene and J-gene trimming of TCR beta chains, and the association was replicated in an independent cohort. A further reported finding was that TCR beta sequences accurately predicted the HLA-A and HLA-B alleles for most subjects in the first cohort. It was suggested by the authors that the approach could potentially be generalized to other disease states and immunological phenotypes. A few of the identified cytomegalovirus-associated TCR beta chains were confirmed in vitro to be specific for cytomegalovirus antigens. The study gave a list of 150 to 200 TCR beta chains associated with cytomegalovirus.

The cohort was made up of 666 healthy bone marrow donors. All cohort members were sampled while nominally healthy, although unrecorded immune exposures were likely present. The donor was CMV seronegative and was included in the group of about 350 seronegative cohort members. Each donor provided a peripheral blood sample, and peripheral blood mononuclear cells were used for TCR beta sequencing. The Qiagen DNeasy Blood Extraction Kit was used to extract genomic DNA from the blood cell samples. Library preparation employed the immunoSEQ multiplex PCR assay. For the multiplex PCR, a mixture combining 60 forward primers for TCR Vbeta segments and 13 reverse primers for TCR Jbeta segments was used. A multiplex PCR assay on genomic DNA amplified the CDR3 region of rearranged TCR beta genes. On the Illumina HiSeq System, the amplified TCR beta libraries were sequenced as 87-base-pair reads. In the source study's methods: In a later analysis, tens of millions of unique TCR beta chains were counted across the roughly 610 repertoires, and around 10 million of these chains were shared by at least two donors. Raw reads were error-corrected and collapsed into unique sequences by a nearest-neighbor algorithm in which closely related sequences were merged to remove PCR and sequencing errors. V, D and J gene segments were assigned by aligning CDR3 sequences to IMGT reference sequences. Each retained sequence needed at least a six-nucleotide match to both a V gene segment and a J gene segment. A rearrangement was called productive if the CDR3 had no stop codons and remained in frame with V and J, and every other rearrangement was called non-productive. Following IMGT convention, CDR3 was defined as the stretch from the second conserved V-encoded cysteine up to the conserved J-encoded phenylalanine. In an earlier analysis of roughly 580 of the donors, sequences lacking an unambiguous match to a single V gene segment were excluded. In an earlier analysis of about 590 of the donors, a V segment was called functional when productive rearrangements were above 56.7%, and segregating when the standard deviation between donors exceeded 5%. To diagnose cytomegalovirus status from the catalog of TCR beta chain sequences, a statistical classification framework was built. V and J gene assignment, in a later analysis, came from comparing TCR nucleotide sequences with IMGT/GENE-DB human TR gene sequences. In a later analysis, CDR3 sequences and most-parsimonious VDJ recombination scenarios were assigned using the TCRdist pipeline. In a later analysis, every TCR beta chain was defined by the combination of its CDR3 amino acid sequence and its V-gene family, and reads without a unique V-gene family were dropped. As a way to deal with suspected cross-contamination and a sequencing artifact, a later analysis dropped 450 to 700 nucleotide sequences that were highly shared and had low generation probability. In a later analysis, a clonal expansion index for each public chain was calculated from normalized within-repertoire ranks of inferred template counts. In a later analysis, generation probabilities were computed with a VDJ recombination model fitted to out-of-frame rearrangements, and the resulting probabilities were checked against IGoR. In a later analysis, hypergeometric tests were used to score TCR-TCR, TCR-HLA and TCR-CMV co-occurrence, with a repertoire-size bias correction applied to TCR pairs. A later analysis estimated false discovery rates by permuting HLA or CMV assignments 20 times. In a later analysis, co-occurring TCRs were grouped using DBSCAN, and TCRdist sequence similarity was added for clustering within HLA-allele-positive subsets. Co-occurrence clustering excluded repertoires with fewer than 30,000 or more than 120,000 public chains, plus five with anomalous nucleotide sharing. Imported from immuneACCESS, the table was reduced by TCRdb to in-frame sequences with V and J called. These copies leave out some clones; in studies compared against another copy, an unresolved V gene accounts for under half, and the cause of the remainder is not known. V and J calls and clone size come straight from that table; D and trimming were deduced from the DNA. The sample contains tens of thousands of clones, about 80% of them found a single time. The top ten constitute around 2.8% of the sample.

CDR1 and CDR2 were assigned from the germline V gene as SGHTA and FQGTGA. The CDR3 runs 16 amino acids, cysteine and phenylalanine included. Only the CDR3 part of the read is kept: 48 bases, read in frame from the first base. V is cut back by 5 bases and J by 4 bases, with 8 bases in the junction unmatched. In this sample, this clone turned up once. Its antigen is unknown. No quality values exist for individual bases; no much larger clone is one base distant. The chain joins TRBV7-3 to TRBJ2-3, and TRBD1 matches 11 of the central bases. This TCR derives from a man over 45 in good health and CMV-seronegative. The source material was PBMCs. CDR3 sequence: CASSLRTGGGADTQYF. The nucleotide sequence is given as TGTGCCAGCAGCCTCCGGACAGGGGGCGGGGCAGATACGCAGTATTTT.